The 15 T cell receptor beta chains below were found in one sample sequenced in a study of T cell clonality in common variable immunodeficiency. Here immunoSEQ multiplex PCR was the method, and the copy in TCRdb shows in-frame clones only, minus some. This sample has about 81,000 clones and no singletons, with approximately 0.81% in the ten largest. Sequences were obtained from peripheral blood mononuclear cells. These receptors all come from a person between 18 and 75 years old in good health.

This clone came up many times. The CDR3 is cut off 3 residues early in the read; its end comes from the germline J gene. The chain joins TRBV18 to TRBJ2-2; 7 nucleotides line up with TRBD2. The CDR3 sequence is 13 residues long. Germline V gene lookup returns CDR1 KGHSH and CDR2 LQKENI. J was trimmed by 7 bases and V by 4 bases; bases with no gene match: 3. This CDR3 is CASSLGLVGELFF. CDR3 DNA (partial): TGTGCCAGCTCACTTGGACTAGTCGGGGAG.

There are many counts of this clone. The CDR3 is cut off 3 residues early in the read; its end comes from the germline J gene. The J gene is TRBJ2-7, the V gene TRBV20-1; a possible D gene is TRBD2 (6 bases). The V end lost 2 bases, the J end lost 3 bases, and 14 bases lay between the germline ends. This CDR3 is built from 14 residues. Germline V gives CDR1 DFQATT, CDR2 SNEGSKA (reference sequence). CDR3 sequence: CSARSGTQIYEQYF. CDR3 DNA, as far as it was read: TGCAGTGCTAGATCCGGGACTCAAATCTACGAG.

This clone occurred many times. The read ends 3 residues shy of where the CDR3 ends; the end is completed using the germline J gene. The V call is TRBV5-1, the J call TRBJ2-1; 11 bases are shared with TRBD1. The germline V gene has CDR1 SGHRS and CDR2 YFSETQ. The CDR3 runs to 18 residues. The V segment lost 4 bases and the J segment 1 base; nucleotides outside the gene matches: 10. The sequenced part of the CDR3 DNA is TGCGCCAGCAGCGGGACAGGGGGTGTCAGGGATTCCTACAATGAG. Its protein is CASSGTGGVRDSYNE. The complete CDR3 protein is CASSGTGGVRDSYNEQFF.

This clone was seen at least ten times. The read gets to within 3 residues of the CDR3 end, and the germline J gene fills in the rest. The rearrangement links TRBV5-1 to TRBJ2-7; D unclear. V gave up 1 base and J gave up 3 bases, with 23 bases separating them. The CDR3 runs to 18 residues. Germline V gene lookup returns CDR1 SGHRS and CDR2 YFSETQ. Incomplete CDR3 DNA: TGCGCCAGCAGCTTGATCCTTTTTGGCGGAAATGCCCTCTACGAG. It specifies CASSLILFGGNALYE. The entire CDR3 protein reads CASSLILFGGNALYEQYF.

This clone was picked up many times. The DNA ends 3 residues before the CDR3 does, and the rest of the CDR3 is filled in from the germline J gene. V is TRBV12-5 and J is TRBJ2-3, with 11 bases aligning to TRBD1. Germline values: CDR1 LGHNT, CDR2 FRNRAP. CDR3 length: 15 residues. V lost 4 bases to trimming and J lost 5 bases; unmatched junction nucleotides: 5. The CDR3 spells CASGSGTGGLDTQYF. The CDR3 bases that were read are TGTGCTAGTGGTTCCGGGACAGGGGGTTTAGATACG.

This clone was detected ten times or more. The read falls 3 residues short of the CDR3 end, and the missing part is taken from the germline J gene. This chain links TRBV19 with TRBJ2-1; 12 bases fit TRBD2. There are 15 residues in the CDR3. CDR1 is LNHDA, CDR2 SQIVND, per germline (reference sequence). The J segment lost 6 bases and the V segment lost 5 bases, leaving 5 bases of the junction unmatched. The CDR3 reads CASSLLAGGRNEQFF. The sequenced part of the CDR3 DNA is TGTGCCAGTAGTCTACTAGCGGGAGGACGCAATGAG.

This clone occurred many times. The read halts 3 residues ahead of the CDR3 end, with the missing end drawn from the germline J gene. The chain has TRBV14 and TRBJ1-3, with D tentatively TRBD1 (6 bases). The CDR3 sequence is 14 residues long. Trimming took off 5 bases at V and 4 bases at J, with 12 bases between the two ends. Per the germline V gene, CDR1 is SGHDN and CDR2 is FVKESK. The CDR3 protein is CASSSQGFGNTIYF. The sequenced part of the CDR3 DNA is TGTGCCAGCAGCTCACAGGGTTTCGGAAACACC.

This clone has ten or more counts. The sequence runs out 3 residues before the end of the CDR3; the remainder is reconstructed from the germline J gene. The chain links TRBV12-3 or TRBV12-4 to TRBJ2-2; 8 bases are a match to TRBD1. Trimming at V came to 3 bases and at J to 6 bases, leaving 9 bases not matched to a gene. The CDR3 runs to 16 residues. The CDR3 spells CASSFMGQEWPGELFF. The sequenced CDR3 bases are TGTGCCAGCAGTTTCATGGGACAGGAATGGCCCGGGGAG.

As for this clone: The read gets to within 3 residues of the CDR3 end, and the germline J gene fills in the rest. The chain combines TRBV20-1 with TRBJ1-1, with D perhaps TRBD1 (6 bases). This CDR3 has 18 residues. The V end was cut by 0 bases, the J end by 4 bases, with 24 bases between. CDR1 is DFQATT and CDR2 is SNEGSKA in the germline V gene (reference sequence). CDR3 bases read: TGCAGTGCTAGAGAGGACGGAGTAGGCAGGGGAGGAGGCACTGAA. Its protein product is CSAREDGVGRGGGTE. The full CDR3 reads CSAREDGVGRGGGTEAFF.

This clone was counted ten times or more. CDR3 sequence reads: CASSLVGSSSNEQFF. The covered CDR3 bases are TGTGCCAGCAGCTTAGTCGGTAGCAGCAGCAATGAG. The chain has TRBV7-2 and TRBJ2-1; D unclear. The read ends 3 residues shy of where the CDR3 ends; the end is completed using the germline J gene. The V gene's germline CDR1 is SGHTA and CDR2 FQGNSA. V was pared by 1 base and J by 6 bases, with 13 bases between. The CDR3 runs 15 residues.

This clone has a count of ten or more. The DNA ends 3 residues before the CDR3 does, and the rest of the CDR3 is filled in from the germline J gene. This chain connects TRBV19 to TRBJ2-5; 10 nucleotides align to TRBD2. The junction had 4 bases not matched to a gene; V was cut back by 4 bases and J by 5 bases. CDR1 LNHDA and CDR2 SQIVND come from the germline V gene (reference sequence). The CDR3 is made up of 14 amino acids. The CDR3 sequence: CASSKVTSGETQYF. Partial CDR3 DNA: TGTGCCAGTAGTAAGGTGACTAGCGGGGAGACC. Based on the CDR3 plus reference TRBV19 and TRBJ2-5, the full variable domain is DGGITQSPKYLFRKEGQNVTLSCEQNLNHDAMYWYRQDPGQGLRLIYYSQIVNDFQKGDIAEGYSVSREKKESFPLTVTSAQKNPTAFYLCASSKVTSGETQYFGPGTRLLVL.

The sample holds many counts of this clone. The CDR3 end is not reached by the read, which stops 3 residues before it; the germline J gene fills it in. The chain couples TRBV18 to TRBJ1-2, with TRBD1 as a possible D gene (6 bases). V was cut by 0 bases and J by 3 bases, with 8 bases left in between. The CDR3 loop spans 14 amino acids. CDR1 and CDR2 (germline): KGHSH, LQKENI. Here the CDR3 reads CASSPPDRYYGYTF. The part of the CDR3 DNA that was read is TGTGCCAGCTCACCACCGGACAGATACTATGGC.

This clone was seen many times. The CDR3 end lies 3 residues beyond the end of the read and is filled in from the germline J gene. The rearrangement links TRBV20-1 to TRBJ1-5, with a tentative D call TRBD1 (6 bases). V was pared by 6 bases and J by 3 bases, with 15 bases between. The CDR3 runs 14 residues. CDR1 and CDR2 from the germline V gene are DFQATT and SNEGSKA (reference sequence). The CDR3 reads CSALMAGHNQPQHF. The CDR3 bases that were read are TGCAGTGCCCTCATGGCGGGACACAATCAGCCC.

There are many counts of this clone. The read terminates 3 residues before the CDR3 end, so the remaining end is supplied by the germline J gene. The J gene is TRBJ2-1, the V gene TRBV5-4; no reliable D call. Trimming removed 3 bases from V and 4 bases from J, with 11 bases in between. The CDR3 runs 14 residues. Germline CDR1 SGHNT, CDR2 YYREEE (reference sequence). CDR3: CASSSAGLYNEQFF. CDR3 DNA, as far as it was read: TGTGCCAGCAGCTCCGCCGGGTTGTACAATGAG.

This clone occurred a few times. The sequence runs out 3 residues before the end of the CDR3; the remainder is reconstructed from the germline J gene. This chain connects TRBV7-3 to TRBJ1-2; D perhaps matches TRBD1 (6 bases). From germline, CDR1 is SGHTA and CDR2 FQGTGA. CDR3 length: 16 residues. The CDR3 DNA, read in part, is TGTGCCAGCAGCTTAATGGGCGGGGGGGGGCACAATGAG. Translation gives CASSLMGGGGHNE. The whole CDR3 sequence reads CASSLMGGGGHNEYTF.